This record concerns one TCR beta chain sequence. The data were taken from a study of blood T cell repertoires in COVID-19. Looking at the study overall: The study drew acute and convalescent COVID-19 samples from the United States, Italy and Spain. In each case, the material was cDNA or gDNA derived from T cells, B-cell-depleted T cells, or PBMCs.

The CDR3 covers 16 residues. In germline, CDR1 is MNHEY, CDR2 SMNVEV (reference sequence). Germline trimming cut 5 bases from V and 6 bases from J; bases unmatched to any gene: 9. Original processing methods: Amplified reference gene primers provided the basis for estimating nucleated cell counts. The table came from immunoSEQ multiplex PCR; TCRdb's copy has only in-frame clones and leaves some out. D and trimming come from the DNA, and the V and J calls and clone size come from that table. The repertoire includes 80,000 to 95,000 clones, approximately 86% of them detected once, and 20% to 25% sits in the top ten.

The V and J genes are TRBV27 and TRBJ2-3; 12 bases are shared with TRBD2. Material: peripheral blood. This sequence originates from a woman older than 75 in a cohort sampled during active or convalescent COVID-19. CDR3 DNA: TGTGCCAGCAGTAAACTAGCGGGAGGAGGGGACGATACGCAGTATTTT. This gives the protein CASSKLAGGGDDTQYF.